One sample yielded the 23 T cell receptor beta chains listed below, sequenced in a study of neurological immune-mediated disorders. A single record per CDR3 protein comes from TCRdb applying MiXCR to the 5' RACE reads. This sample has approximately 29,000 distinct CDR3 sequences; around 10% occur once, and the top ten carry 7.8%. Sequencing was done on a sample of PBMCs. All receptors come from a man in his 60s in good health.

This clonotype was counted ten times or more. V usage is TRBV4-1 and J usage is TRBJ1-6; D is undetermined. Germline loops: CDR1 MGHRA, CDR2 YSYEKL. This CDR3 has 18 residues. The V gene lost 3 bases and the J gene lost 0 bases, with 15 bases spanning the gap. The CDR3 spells CASSQGLLGSSYNSPLHF. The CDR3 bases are TGCGCCAGCAGCCAGGGCCTCTTAGGGAGCTCCTATAATTCACCCCTCCACTTT.

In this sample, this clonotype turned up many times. DNA for the CDR3: TGTGCCAGCAGCTTGGATTGGACAGGCCGCTATGGCTACACCTTC. This encodes CASSLDWTGRYGYTF. The rearrangement uses TRBV5-6 and TRBJ1-2, with 7 nucleotides matching TRBD1. V was pared by 0 bases and J by 4 bases, with 6 bases of the junction left unmatched. The CDR3 length is 15 residues. Germline V gene data show CDR1 as SGHDT and CDR2 as YYEEEE.

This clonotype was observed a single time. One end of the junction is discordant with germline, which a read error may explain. CDR3 DNA: TGTTCCAGCAGCCCCCGCAGGGCGATAGATACGCAGTATTTT. Amino acid sequence: CSSSPRRAIDTQYF. The chain uses TRBV12-3 or TRBV12-4 and TRBJ2-3, with D possibly matching TRBD1 (5 bases). This CDR3 spans 14 amino acids.

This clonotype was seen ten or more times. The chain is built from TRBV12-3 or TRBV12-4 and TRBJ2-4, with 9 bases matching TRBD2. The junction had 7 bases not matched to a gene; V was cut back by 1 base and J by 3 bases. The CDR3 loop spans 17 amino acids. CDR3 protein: CASSLGPGSGSKNIQYF. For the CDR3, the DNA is TGTGCCAGCAGTTTAGGGCCCGGTAGCGGGAGCAAAAACATTCAGTACTTC.

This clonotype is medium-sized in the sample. CDR3: CASSARDYTDTQYF. The CDR3 DNA follows: TGTGCCAGCAGTGCACGGGACTACACAGATACGCAGTATTTT. This rearrangement joins TRBV25-1 to TRBJ2-3; 7 bases fit TRBD2. Germline trimming cut 4 bases from V and 2 bases from J; bases unmatched to any gene: 3. This CDR3 region has 14 residues. Germline CDR1 and CDR2: MGHDK and SYGVNS.

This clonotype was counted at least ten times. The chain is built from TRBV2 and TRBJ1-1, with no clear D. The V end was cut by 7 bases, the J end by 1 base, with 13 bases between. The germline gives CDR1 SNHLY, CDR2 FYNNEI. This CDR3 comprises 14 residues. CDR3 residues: CASKNSLGNTEAFF. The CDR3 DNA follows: TGTGCCAGCAAGAATAGCTTAGGGAACACTGAAGCTTTCTTT.

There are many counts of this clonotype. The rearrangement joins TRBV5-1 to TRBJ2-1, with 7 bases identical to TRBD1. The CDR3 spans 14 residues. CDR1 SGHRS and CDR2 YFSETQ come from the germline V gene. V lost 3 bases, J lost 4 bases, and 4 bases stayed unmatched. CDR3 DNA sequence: TGCGCCAGCAGCTCCGGGACAGTTTACAATGAGCAGTTCTTC. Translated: CASSSGTVYNEQFF.

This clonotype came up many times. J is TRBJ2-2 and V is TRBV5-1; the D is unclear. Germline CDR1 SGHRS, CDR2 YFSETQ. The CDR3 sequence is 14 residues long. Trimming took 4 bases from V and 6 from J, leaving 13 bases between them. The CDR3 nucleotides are TGCGCCAGCAGCCAGTCGGCGGTGGCCGGGGAGCTGTTTTTT. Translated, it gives CASSQSAVAGELFF.

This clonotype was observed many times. CDR3 loop: CASSPPFRQGSGELFF. The CDR3 DNA follows: TGTGCCAGCAGCCCGCCCTTTAGACAGGGGTCCGGGGAGCTGTTTTTT. The V call is TRBV27, the J call TRBJ2-2, with 8 bases that match TRBD1. The CDR3 sequence is 16 residues long. V was clipped by 6 bases and J by 6 bases; unmatched bases: 12. CDR1 MNHEY and CDR2 SMNVEV come from the germline V gene (reference sequence).

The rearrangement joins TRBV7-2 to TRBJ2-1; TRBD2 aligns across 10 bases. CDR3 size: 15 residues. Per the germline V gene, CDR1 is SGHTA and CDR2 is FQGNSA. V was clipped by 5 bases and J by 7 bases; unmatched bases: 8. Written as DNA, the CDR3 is TGTGCCAGCAGCGAAGCGGGGGGGCGTGGTAATGAGCAGTTCTTC. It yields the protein CASSEAGGRGNEQFF.

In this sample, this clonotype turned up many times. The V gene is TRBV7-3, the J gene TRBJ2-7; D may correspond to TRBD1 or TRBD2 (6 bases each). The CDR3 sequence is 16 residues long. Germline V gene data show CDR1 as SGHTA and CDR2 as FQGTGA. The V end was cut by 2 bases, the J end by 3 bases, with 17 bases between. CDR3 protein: CASSLGPPGANYEQYF. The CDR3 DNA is TGTGCCAGCAGCTTAGGCCCCCCGGGGGCTAACTACGAGCAGTACTTC.

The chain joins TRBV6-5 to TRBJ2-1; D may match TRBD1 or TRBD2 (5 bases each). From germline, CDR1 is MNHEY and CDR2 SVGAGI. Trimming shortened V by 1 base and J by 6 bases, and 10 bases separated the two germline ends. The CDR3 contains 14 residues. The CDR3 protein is CASSYWGSGNEQFF. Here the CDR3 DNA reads TGTGCCAGCAGTTACTGGGGGTCGGGCAATGAGCAGTTCTTC.

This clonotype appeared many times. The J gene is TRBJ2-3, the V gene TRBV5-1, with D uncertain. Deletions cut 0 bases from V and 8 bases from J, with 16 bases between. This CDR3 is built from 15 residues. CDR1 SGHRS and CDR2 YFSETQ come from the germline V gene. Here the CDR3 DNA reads TGCGCCAGCAGCTTGGTTGGTTGGGTTATGGGTACGCAGTATTTT. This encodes CASSLVGWVMGTQYF.

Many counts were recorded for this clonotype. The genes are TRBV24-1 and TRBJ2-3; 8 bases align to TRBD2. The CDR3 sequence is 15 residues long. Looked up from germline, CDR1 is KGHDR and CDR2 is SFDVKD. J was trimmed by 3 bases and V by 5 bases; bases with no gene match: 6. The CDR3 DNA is TGTGCCACCAGTGGAGACGGGGGGGCGACAGATACGCAGTATTTT. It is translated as CATSGDGGATDTQYF.

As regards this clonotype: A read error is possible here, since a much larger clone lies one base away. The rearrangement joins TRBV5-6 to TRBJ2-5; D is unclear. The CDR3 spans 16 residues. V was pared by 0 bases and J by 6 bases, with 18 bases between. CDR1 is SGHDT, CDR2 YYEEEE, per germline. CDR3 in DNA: TGTGCCAGCAGCTTGGGGTTATGGGCGTGGCGGAAGACCCAGTACTTC. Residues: CASSLGLWAWRKTQYF. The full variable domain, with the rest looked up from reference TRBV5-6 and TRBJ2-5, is DAGVTQSPTHLIKTRGQQVTLRCSPKSGHDTVSWYQQALGQGPQFIFQYYEEEERQRGNFPDRFSGHQFPNYSSELNVNALLLGDSALYLCASSLGLWAWRKTQYFGPGTRLLVL.

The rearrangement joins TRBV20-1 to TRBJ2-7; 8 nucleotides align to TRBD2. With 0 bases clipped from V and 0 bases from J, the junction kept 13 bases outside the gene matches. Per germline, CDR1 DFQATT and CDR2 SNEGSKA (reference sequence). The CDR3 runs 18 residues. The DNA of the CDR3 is TGCAGTGCTAGAGATGAGTTGGGCGGGGGGCTATCCTCCTACGAGCAGTACTTC. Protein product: CSARDELGGGLSSYEQYF.

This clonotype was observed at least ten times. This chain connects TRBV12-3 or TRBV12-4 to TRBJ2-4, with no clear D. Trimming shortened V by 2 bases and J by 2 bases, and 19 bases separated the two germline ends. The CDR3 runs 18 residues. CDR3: CASSLRLAHMVSKNIQYF. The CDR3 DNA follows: TGTGCCAGCAGTTTAAGATTAGCTCACATGGTTTCCAAAAACATTCAGTACTTC.

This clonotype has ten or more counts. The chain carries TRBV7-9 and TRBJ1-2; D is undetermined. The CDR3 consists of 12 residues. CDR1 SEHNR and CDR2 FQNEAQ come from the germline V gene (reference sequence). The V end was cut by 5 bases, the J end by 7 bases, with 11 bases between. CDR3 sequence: CASSLDTFGYTF. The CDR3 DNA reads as TGTGCCAGCAGCCTGGATACCTTTGGCTACACCTTC.

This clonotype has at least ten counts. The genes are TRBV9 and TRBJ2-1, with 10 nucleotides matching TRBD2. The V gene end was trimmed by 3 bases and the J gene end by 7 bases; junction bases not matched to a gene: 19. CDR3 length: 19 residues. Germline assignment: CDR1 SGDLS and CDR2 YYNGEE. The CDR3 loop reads CASSEARGSPSGGWNEQFF. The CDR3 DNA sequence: TGTGCCAGCAGCGAGGCCCGGGGAAGTCCTAGCGGGGGTTGGAATGAGCAGTTCTTC.

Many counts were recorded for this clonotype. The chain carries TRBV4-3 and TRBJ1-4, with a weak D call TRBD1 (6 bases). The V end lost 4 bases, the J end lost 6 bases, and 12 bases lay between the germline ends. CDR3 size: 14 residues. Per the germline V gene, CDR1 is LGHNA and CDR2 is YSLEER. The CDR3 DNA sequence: TGCGCCAGCAGCCTCCGTCCAGGGGATGAAAAACTGTTTTTT. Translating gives CASSLRPGDEKLFF.

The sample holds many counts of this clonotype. The CDR3 here is CASSETSGGLTDTQYF. Written as DNA, the CDR3 is TGCGCCAGCAGCGAGACTAGCGGGGGGCTAACAGATACGCAGTATTTT. The V and J genes are TRBV5-1 and TRBJ2-3; 13 nucleotides line up with TRBD2. This CDR3 has 16 residues. Germline lookup yields CDR1 SGHRS and CDR2 YFSETQ. The trim removed 4 bases at V and 3 bases at J, leaving 5 bases unmatched. The complete variable domain, with remaining parts taken from reference TRBV5-1 and TRBJ2-3, reads KAGVTQTPRYLIKTRGQQVTLSCSPISGHRSVSWYQQTPGQGLQFLFEYFSETQRNKGNFPGRFSGRQFSNSRSEMNVSTLELGDSALYLCASSETSGGLTDTQYFGPGTRLTVL.

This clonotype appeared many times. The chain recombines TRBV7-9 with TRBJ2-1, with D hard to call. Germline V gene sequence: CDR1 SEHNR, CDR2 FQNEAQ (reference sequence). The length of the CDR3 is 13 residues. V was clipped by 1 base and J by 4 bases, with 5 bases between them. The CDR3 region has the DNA TGTGCCAGCAGCTTAGAAGCGTACAATGAGCAGTTCTTC. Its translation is CASSLEAYNEQFF.

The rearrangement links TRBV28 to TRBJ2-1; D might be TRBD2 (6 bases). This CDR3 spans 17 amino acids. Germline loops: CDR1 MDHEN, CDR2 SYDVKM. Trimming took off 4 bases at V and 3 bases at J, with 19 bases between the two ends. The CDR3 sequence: CASSSVIGLPDYNEQFF. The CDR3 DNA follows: TGTGCCAGCAGTTCAGTCATAGGACTACCTGACTACAATGAGCAGTTCTTC.